These 7 T cell receptor beta chains were all obtained from the same sample, sequenced in a study of early T cells in non-severe SARS-CoV-2 infection. TCRdb independently ran MiXCR on the 5' RACE reads; one entry per CDR3 protein. The data contain tens of thousands of distinct CDR3 sequences, over 12% of them singletons. Material: whole blood. The source of these receptors is an adult who was a healthcare worker with PCR-confirmed SARS-CoV-2 infection or an uninfected control (not recorded which).

This clonotype was recorded at least ten times. The V and J genes are TRBV12-3 or TRBV12-4 and TRBJ2-5; 8 bases are shared with TRBD2. V trimming: 5 bases; J trimming: 5 bases; junction bases outside the gene matches: 4. The CDR3 covers 13 residues. The CDR3 sequence: CASSKLAVETQYF. The CDR3 coding sequence is TGTGCCAGCAGTAAACTAGCGGTCGAGACCCAGTACTTC.

This clonotype was seen ten or more times. The gene calls are TRBV19 and TRBJ1-2; no clear D gene. With 3 bases removed from V and 7 bases from J, the gap between germline ends came to 12 bases. This CDR3 has 13 residues. The germline V gene encodes CDR1 LNHDA and CDR2 SQIVND (reference sequence). Here the CDR3 reads CASSIDWPRGYTF. The CDR3 bases are TGTGCCAGTAGTATCGATTGGCCGCGTGGCTACACCTTC.

The V gene is TRBV29-1, the J gene TRBJ2-7, with a tentative D call TRBD1 (6 bases). With 7 bases removed from V and 2 bases from J, the gap between germline ends came to 15 bases. Germline V gene lookup returns CDR1 SQVTM and CDR2 ANQGSEA. There are 13 residues in the CDR3. CDR3 nucleotides: TGCAGCGCCGGACCGGGACAAACCTACGAGCAGTACTTC. This encodes CSAGPGQTYEQYF.

This clonotype was recorded a few times. V is TRBV7-3 and J is TRBJ2-7; tentatively, D is TRBD2 (5 bases). This CDR3 is 13 amino acids long. Trimming took off 10 bases at V and 2 bases at J, with 15 bases between the two ends. Looked up from germline, CDR1 is SGHTA and CDR2 is FQGTGA. The CDR3 DNA reads TGTGCCACCCTCGCACTAGTGCCCTACGAGCAGTACTTC. It is translated as CATLALVPYEQYF. Full variable domain (remainder filled in from reference TRBV7-3 and TRBJ2-7): GAGVSQTPSNKVTEKGKYVELRCDPISGHTALYWYRQSLGQGPEFLIYFQGTGAADDSGLPNDRFFAVRPEGSVSTLKIQRTERGDSAVYLCATLALVPYEQYFGPGTRLTVT.

The genes are TRBV11-1 and TRBJ2-3; TRBD2 is a possible D gene (5 bases). Germline CDR1 is SGHAT and CDR2 is FQDESV (reference sequence). The V end lost 3 bases, the J end lost 5 bases, and 18 bases lay between the germline ends. The CDR3 sequence is 16 residues long. DNA for the CDR3: TGTGCCAGCAGCTTCGGGCAGATGGGGAGTAGAGATACGCAGTATTTT. It is translated as CASSFGQMGSRDTQYF.

This clonotype was seen a few times. The chain joins TRBV5-1 to TRBJ2-5; 13 positions match TRBD2. V lost 5 bases and J lost 4; bases outside the gene matches: 8. In germline, CDR1 is SGHRS, CDR2 YFSETQ. CDR3 length equals 16 residues. CDR3 in DNA: TGCGCCAGCAGTTCACAACTAGCGGGGGGGCGAGAGACCCAGTACTTC. Protein: CASSSQLAGGRETQYF.

This clonotype appeared many times. The chain employs TRBV5-1 and TRBJ2-7; D perhaps matches TRBD1 (5 bases). Trimming took off 4 bases at V and 0 bases at J, with 17 bases between the two ends. Germline CDR1 and CDR2: SGHRS and YFSETQ. The CDR3 covers 16 residues. CDR3 coding DNA: TGCGCCAGCAGCCCCCCCAGGGCAGTTGGCTCCTACGAGCAGTACTTC. It specifies CASSPPRAVGSYEQYF. Full variable domain (rest looked up from reference TRBV5-1 and TRBJ2-7): KAGVTQTPRYLIKTRGQQVTLSCSPISGHRSVSWYQQTPGQGLQFLFEYFSETQRNKGNFPGRFSGRQFSNSRSEMNVSTLELGDSALYLCASSPPRAVGSYEQYFGPGTRLTVT.